These T cell receptor beta chains were read from a single sample in a study of beta chain features in type 1 diabetes. Sequenced by immunoSEQ multiplex PCR; TCRdb stores in-frame clones only, minus some. The table lists about 280,000 clones, roughly 15% of them singletons. The sample comprised naive CD4+ T cells from blood. The receptor set was obtained from a man between 18 and 35 years old with type 1 diabetes. Each CDR3 is given with its conserved first and last residue. A D gene is named only where the DNA matches it firmly. The size of a clone is reported for some rows only, either as once, few or many, or as a class for expanded clones.

TRBJ2-3,.,TRBV5-1,15,TRBD2,CASSLGLAGVDTQYF,TGCGCCAGCAGCTTGGGACTAGCGGGGGTAGATACGCAGTATTTT
TRBJ2-1,few,TRBV30,14,TRBD1,CAWRGQGASGEQFF,TGTGCCTGGAGGGGACAGGGGGCAAGCGGTGAGCAGTTCTTC
TRBJ2-5,.,TRBV6-5,14,TRBD2,CASSSGGGSETQYF,TGTGCCAGCAGTTCCGGGGGGGGGTCAGAGACCCAGTACTTC
TRBJ2-1,few,TRBV19,15,.,CASSTGQWNRVEQFF,TGTGCCAGTAGTACTGGACAGTGGAATCGGGTAGAGCAGTTCTTC
TRBJ2-1,.,TRBV19,16,TRBD2,CASSRLAGKRENEQFF,TGTGCCAGTAGTCGATTAGCGGGAAAGCGGGAAAATGAGCAGTTCTTC
TRBJ2-3,.,TRBV29-1,10,.,CSFISDTQYF,TGCAGCTTTATATCAGATACGCAGTATTTT
TRBJ2-1,few,TRBV7-2,15,TRBD2,CASSSLAGDNNEQFF,TGTGCCAGCAGCTCACTAGCGGGAGACAACAATGAGCAGTTCTTC
TRBJ2-1,.,TRBV30,12,TRBD1,CAWSTGVHEQFF,TGTGCCTGGAGTACAGGGGTTCATGAGCAGTTCTTC
TRBJ2-3,.,TRBV5-1,15,TRBD1,CASTKGTGSTDTQYF,TGCGCCAGCACGAAGGGGACAGGGAGCACAGATACGCAGTATTTT
TRBJ1-5,few,TRBV19,15,TRBD1,CASRKDRVSNQPQHF,TGTGCCAGTAGGAAGGACAGGGTTAGCAATCAGCCCCAGCATTTT
TRBJ2-7,.,TRBV5-1,15,TRBD1,CASSLQGGDLYEQYF,TGCGCCAGCAGCTTGCAAGGGGGCGATCTGTACGAGCAGTACTTC
TRBJ2-7,few,TRBV19,14,.,CASSSQVLSYEQYF,TGTGCCAGTAGTTCACAGGTTCTCTCCTACGAGCAGTACTTC
TRBJ2-7,.,TRBV28,13,.,CASSFQGSWEQYF,TGTGCCAGCAGTTTTCAGGGGTCTTGGGAGCAGTACTTC
TRBJ1-6,few,TRBV25-1,16,.,CASSELSGNRNSPLHF,TGTGCCAGCAGTGAATTGTCAGGGAATCGCAATTCACCCCTCCACTTT
TRBJ1-2,.,TRBV23-1,16,TRBD1,CASSQIGQGVLKGYTF,TGCGCCAGCAGTCAAATCGGACAGGGGGTCCTCAAAGGCTACACCTTC
TRBJ2-3,.,TRBV4-3,16,TRBD1,CASSQGYRGTADTQYF,TGCGCCAGCAGCCAAGGTTACAGGGGGACGGCAGATACGCAGTATTTT
TRBJ2-1,.,TRBV6-1,13,TRBD2,CASGLAGGNEQFF,TGTGCCAGCGGGCTAGCGGGGGGCAATGAGCAGTTCTTC
TRBJ1-2,.,TRBV30,14,.,CAWSVLGGYYGYTF,TGTGCCTGGAGTGTACTGGGGGGGTACTATGGCTACACCTTC
TRBJ2-1,few,TRBV2,12,.,CASSGLSNEQFF,TGTGCCAGCAGTGGACTAAGCAATGAGCAGTTCTTC
TRBJ2-5,few,TRBV5-6,16,.,CASSYRPGPEVETQYF,TGTGCCAGCAGCTACAGACCGGGCCCGGAGGTAGAGACCCAGTACTTC
TRBJ1-5,few,TRBV2,14,TRBD1,CASSGRTGDQPQHF,TGTGCCAGCAGTGGGCGGACAGGGGATCAGCCCCAGCATTTT
TRBJ2-1,.,TRBV2,14,.,CASTSPRGYNEQFF,TGTGCCAGCACCTCCCCCCGGGGTTACAATGAGCAGTTCTTC